The 11 T cell receptor beta chains presented below share a single source sample, sequenced in a study of T cell changes during pregnancy in multiple sclerosis. Using immunoSEQ multiplex PCR, the repertoire was profiled, and TCRdb retains in-frame clones only, with some absent. The top ten clones hold about 1.2% of a sample with some 80,000 clones, over 90% of them seen once. Sequencing was performed on peripheral blood, taken in the second trimester of pregnancy. The receptors originated from a female donor with multiple sclerosis, enrolled in a pregnancy study.

The chain uses TRBV27 and TRBJ2-4; D is unresolved. The CDR3 totals 14 residues. Trimming left V 4 bases short and J 0 bases short, with 7 bases between. Germline V CDR1 and CDR2: MNHEY, SMNVEV (reference sequence). This chain's CDR3 is CASSSILAKNIQYF. In DNA, the CDR3 is TGTGCCAGCAGTTCTATACTAGCCAAAAACATTCAGTACTTC.

This clone was seen just once. This rearrangement joins TRBV5-1 to TRBJ2-4; 15 nucleotides line up with TRBD2. Germline V gene data show CDR1 as SGHRS and CDR2 as YFSETQ. This CDR3 comprises 19 residues. The junction had 8 bases not matched to a gene; V was cut back by 4 bases and J by 0 bases. The CDR3 spells CASSAGLAGGRRAKNIQYF. DNA of the CDR3: TGCGCCAGCAGCGCGGGACTAGCGGGAGGTCGCCGAGCCAAAAACATTCAGTACTTC.

This clone was counted a single time. The chain couples TRBV2 to TRBJ2-5; TRBD1 agrees at 7 bases. The CDR3 loop spans 14 amino acids. Germline V gene lookup returns CDR1 SNHLY and CDR2 FYNNEI. The V and J ends lost 6 bases and 0 bases, in that order; junction bases with no gene match: 4. CDR3 sequence reads: CASRVGQYQETQYF. The CDR3 DNA follows: TGTGCCAGCAGGGTGGGACAGTACCAAGAGACCCAGTACTTC.

This chain connects TRBV2 to TRBJ1-3; no reliable D call. Germline lookup yields CDR1 SNHLY and CDR2 FYNNEI. Trimming removed 7 bases at V and 4 bases at J, with 8 bases between. The CDR3 covers 12 residues. CDR3 residues: CASTREGNTIYF. As DNA, the CDR3 is TGTGCCAGCACTAGGGAGGGAAACACCATATATTTT.

V and J are TRBV28 and TRBJ1-5, with TRBD1 matching over 10 bases. Per the germline V gene, CDR1 is MDHEN and CDR2 is SYDVKM. V lost 7 bases and J lost 9; bases outside the gene matches: 18. The CDR3 is made up of 17 amino acids. CDR3 amino acids: CASIPRRGQGSLRPQHF. DNA for the CDR3: TGTGCCAGCATCCCTAGGAGGGGACAGGGGTCCCTTAGGCCCCAGCATTTT.

V is TRBV7-9 and J is TRBJ2-2; TRBD2 matches 10 bases. Trimming at V came to 2 bases and at J to 4 bases, leaving 4 bases not matched to a gene. This CDR3 has 16 residues. In germline, CDR1 is SEHNR, CDR2 FQNEAQ (reference sequence). The CDR3, as DNA: TGTGCCAGCAGCTTACTAGCGGGAGTGGGCACCGGGGAGCTGTTTTTT. Protein: CASSLLAGVGTGELFF.

The rearrangement joins TRBV29-1 to TRBJ2-7, with D unclear. The CDR3 loop spans 13 amino acids. The V gene's germline CDR1 is SQVTM and CDR2 ANQGSEA. Trimming pared 7 bases from V and 0 bases from J, leaving 13 bases between. The CDR3 DNA reads TGCAGCGGCCTCAGTCCCAGCTCCTACGAGCAGTACTTC. Its protein product is CSGLSPSSYEQYF.

This rearrangement joins TRBV6-1 to TRBJ1-5, with D possibly matching TRBD1 (6 bases). Deletions cut 3 bases from V and 6 bases from J, with 15 bases between. In germline, CDR1 is MNHNS, CDR2 SASEGT. CDR3 length equals 15 residues. The DNA of the CDR3 is TGTGCCAGCAGTGAGAGTTACAGGGCTTCTCAGCCCCAGCATTTT. Residues: CASSESYRASQPQHF.

The chain has TRBV10-2 and TRBJ1-1; perhaps TRBD1 as D (6 bases). The CDR3 covers 11 residues. V was shortened by 3 bases and J by 14 bases, with 13 bases between the two germline ends. Germline V gene data show CDR1 as WSHSY and CDR2 as SAAADI. CDR3 DNA: TGCGCCAGCAGTGAAGACAGGCTCGGCTTCTTT. Translation: CASSEDRLGFF.

The chain is built from TRBV6-5 and TRBJ2-7, with D tentatively TRBD1 (5 bases). Per germline, CDR1 MNHEY and CDR2 SVGAGI. The V end was cut by 6 bases, the J end by 3 bases, with 15 bases between. The CDR3 spans 14 residues. The CDR3 DNA reads TGTGCCAGCAGCCCCCTGGGGCCGAACTACGAGCAGTACTTC. It encodes CASSPLGPNYEQYF.

The CDR3 spells CASSINQGNNYGYTF. The CDR3 DNA reads TGTGCCAGTAGTATTAATCAGGGTAACAACTATGGCTACACCTTC. This sequence joins TRBV19 and TRBJ1-2; D possibly corresponds to TRBD1 (5 bases). V was shortened by 3 bases and J by 2 bases, with 13 bases between the two germline ends. From germline, CDR1 is LNHDA and CDR2 SQIVND (reference sequence). The CDR3 contains 15 residues.